This T cell receptor beta chain is from a study of cytomegalovirus exposure and HLA in healthy donors. Study outcomes and limitations: In vitro, a few CMV-associated chains proved specific for CMV antigens.

The V and J ends lost 3 bases and 9 bases respectively, with 11 bases between them. CDR1 MDHEN and CDR2 SYDVKM come from the germline V gene. CDR3 length: 13 residues. A remark on this clone: What it binds is not known.

With 60 Vbeta and 13 Jbeta primers, the PCR was carried out. TCRdb's copy holds only in-frame clones and misses some; the assay was immunoSEQ multiplex PCR. The data show over 150,000 clones, approximately 80% seen once. The source is a man younger than 30 in good health and CMV-seronegative. Sequencing was performed on PBMCs. The chain uses TRBV28 and TRBJ2-2, with D perhaps matching TRBD2 (6 bases). The CDR3 DNA is TGTGCCAGCAGTTTTGCGGGGCTCCGGGAGCTGTTTTTT. It is translated as CASSFAGLRELFF.